This T cell receptor (beta chain) was observed in a study of blood T cell repertoires in COVID-19. Study-level information: Material from acute and convalescent COVID-19 was sourced from the United States, Italy and Spain. T cells, B-cell-depleted T cells, or PBMCs supplied cDNA or gDNA.

Authors' data handling: Reference gene primer amplification in the assay estimated nucleated cell counts. The repertoire was sequenced with immunoSEQ multiplex PCR; TCRdb's copy has only in-frame clones and lacks some. For V, J and clone size, that table is used; D and trimming come from the DNA. The data show roughly 220,000 clones, approximately 85% seen once. Trimming left V 1 base short and J 0 bases short, with 15 bases between. CDR3 length equals 17 residues. Germline CDR1 reads LNHNV; CDR2 reads YYDKDF (reference sequence). The material sequenced was peripheral blood. The chain recombines TRBV15 with TRBJ1-1; D perhaps matches TRBD1 (6 bases). This receptor was identified in a man in his fifties or sixties who had recovered from COVID-19. The CDR3 region has the DNA TGTGCCACCAGCAGAGGGCGCTGGGGGGGGCTGAACACTGAAGCTTTCTTT. It specifies CATSRGRWGGLNTEAFF.